This T cell receptor beta chain was sequenced in a study of cytomegalovirus exposure and HLA in healthy donors. Both 60 Vbeta primers and 13 Jbeta primers went into the PCR. The table came from immunoSEQ multiplex PCR; TCRdb's copy has only in-frame clones and leaves some out. Of some 190,000 clones listed, just under 75% are singletons. In its sample, this clone was seen once. The target antigen is unknown. This CDR3 has 15 residues. Germline V lookup: CDR1 KGHSH, CDR2 LQKENI. The V gene end was trimmed by 2 bases and the J gene end by 4 bases; junction bases not matched to a gene: 6. Findings of the study overall: Most TCRs appeared rarely, but some public TCRs recurred in many donors. Evidence from a later analysis indicated that most CMV-associated TCR beta chains looked HLA-restricted.

The chain couples TRBV18 to TRBJ2-7; 9 bases agree with TRBD2. Material for sequencing was PBMCs. The sequence was collected from a woman in her twenties or thirties in good health and CMV-seropositive. This CDR3 is CASSPMVAGVYEQYF. CDR3 DNA: TGTGCCAGCTCACCAATGGTAGCGGGAGTGTACGAGCAGTACTTC.